Presented here are 32 T cell receptor beta chains from one specimen sequenced in a study of T-cell memory formation after mild COVID-19. TCRdb processed the 5' RACE reads anew with MiXCR; each CDR3 protein has one entry. The sample contains 170,000 or so distinct CDR3 sequences, roughly a third of which appear only once. The sequencing sample was made of PBMCs or a T cell subset sorted from them (not recorded which). The receptors come from an adult woman who had mild COVID-19 (a few samples of this study predate the infection). Cell type and time point are not known.

This rearrangement joins TRBV7-8 to TRBJ2-1; possible D gene TRBD1, 5 bases. Trimming pared 2 bases from V and 3 bases from J, leaving 11 bases between. Germline loops: CDR1 SGHVS, CDR2 FQNEAQ. The CDR3 is 15 residues long. DNA for the CDR3: TGTGCCAGCAGCTTAAAAGGGGTCGACTACAATGAGCAGTTCTTC. It is translated as CASSLKGVDYNEQFF.

There are many counts of this clonotype. This chain links TRBV27 with TRBJ2-7; D tentatively fits TRBD1 or TRBD2 (5 bases each). Germline CDR1 is MNHEY and CDR2 is SMNVEV (reference sequence). V lost 6 bases and J lost 0, with 15 bases in between. This CDR3 spans 15 amino acids. CDR3 residues: CASRRPGPSSYEQYF. CDR3 nucleotides: TGTGCCAGCAGACGACCGGGGCCGAGCTCCTACGAGCAGTACTTC.

This clonotype appeared many times. The chain joins TRBV5-1 to TRBJ2-1; possibly TRBD2 for D (6 bases). This CDR3 comprises 16 residues. V lost 4 bases and J 0 bases, leaving 14 bases between the germline ends. Germline CDR1 and CDR2: SGHRS and YFSETQ. The CDR3 sequence is CASSATTSSSYNEQFF. The CDR3 region has the DNA TGCGCCAGCAGCGCGACGACTAGTAGCTCCTACAATGAGCAGTTCTTC.

This clonotype was recorded a few times. The chain carries TRBV4-3 and TRBJ1-3; possibly TRBD1 for D (6 bases). Germline V gene data show CDR1 as LGHNA and CDR2 as YSLEER. V dropped 0 bases and J dropped 0 bases, with 12 bases sitting between them. The CDR3 runs 17 residues. The CDR3 coding sequence is TGCGCCAGCAGCCAAGATCTTGGAGGGGGCTCTGGAAACACCATATATTTT. It yields the protein CASSQDLGGGSGNTIYF.

This sequence joins TRBV12-3 or TRBV12-4 and TRBJ2-3; 7 bases align to TRBD1. V dropped 5 bases and J dropped 7; count of bases not matched to a gene: 6. The CDR3 sequence is 13 residues long. The CDR3 nucleotides are TGTGCCAGCAGTACAGGGGAACTGAATACGCAGTATTTT. Translating gives CASSTGELNTQYF.

The rearrangement joins TRBV24-1 to TRBJ2-1; 7 nucleotides match TRBD2. The CDR3 is 15 residues long. The J segment lost 0 bases and the V segment lost 4 bases, leaving 2 bases of the junction unmatched. Germline CDR1 is KGHDR and CDR2 is SFDVKD. The CDR3 nucleotides are TGTGCCACCAGTGAGGGCGGGAGCTCCTACAATGAGCAGTTCTTC. This codes for CATSEGGSSYNEQFF.

Only a few counts were recorded for this clonotype. The chain has TRBV4-1 and TRBJ2-7; 12 nucleotides line up with TRBD2. Germline V gene lookup returns CDR1 MGHRA and CDR2 YSYEKL. The CDR3 totals 14 residues. V lost 4 bases and J lost 5; bases outside the gene matches: 3. CDR3 protein: CASSPGLAGNEQYF. The CDR3 coding sequence is TGCGCCAGCAGCCCCGGACTAGCGGGGAACGAGCAGTACTTC.

In the case of this clonotype: The germline gene is not matched at one end of the junction; a read error may be the cause. The V call is TRBV6-5, the J call TRBJ2-7; 8 bases fit TRBD1. The CDR3 loop spans 14 amino acids. CDR1 is MNHEY, CDR2 SVGAGI, per germline. CDR3 sequence: CASRLGQGRHEQDF. The CDR3 bases are TGTGCCAGCAGACTCGGACAGGGACGGCACGAGCAGGACTTC.

The CDR3 nucleotides are TGCGCCAGCAGCGACAGACAGGGGGTGAACACTGAAGCTTTCTTT. This translates into CASSDRQGVNTEAFF. The chain combines TRBV5-1 with TRBJ1-1, with 9 positions matching TRBD1. Germline lookup yields CDR1 SGHRS and CDR2 YFSETQ. With V trimmed by 4 bases and J by 0 bases, 4 bases remained unmatched. This CDR3 contains 15 residues.

The chain carries TRBV7-2 and TRBJ2-1; 11 nucleotides agree with TRBD2. Trimming took 5 bases from V and 0 from J; bases not matched to a gene: 6. The CDR3 has 17 residues. Per germline, CDR1 SGHTA and CDR2 FQGNSA. DNA of the CDR3: TGTGCCAGCAGCATCACTAGCGGGGGTAGCTCCTACAATGAGCAGTTCTTC. It is translated as CASSITSGGSSYNEQFF.

V and J are TRBV6-5 and TRBJ2-7; 7 nucleotides align to TRBD1. Germline V gene lookup returns CDR1 MNHEY and CDR2 SVGAGI. Trimming at V came to 2 bases and at J to 7 bases, leaving 17 bases not matched to a gene. The CDR3 runs 17 residues. CDR3 loop: CASSYPGRGGGSWEQYF. CDR3 nucleotides: TGTGCCAGCAGTTACCCCGGTAGAGGGGGCGGCTCCTGGGAGCAGTACTTC.

The chain couples TRBV7-3 to TRBJ2-5; D is perhaps TRBD1 (6 bases). The germline V and J ends were trimmed by 5 bases and 1 base, with 11 bases remaining between them. Germline CDR1 reads SGHTA; CDR2 reads FQGTGA. The CDR3 has 14 amino acids. The CDR3 sequence: CASSPTGPQETQYF. The CDR3, as DNA: TGTGCCAGCAGCCCTACAGGGCCCCAAGAGACCCAGTACTTC. The full variable domain, with the rest looked up from reference TRBV7-3 and TRBJ2-5, is GAGVSQTPSNKVTEKGKYVELRCDPISGHTALYWYRQSLGQGPEFLIYFQGTGAADDSGLPNDRFFAVRPEGSVSTLKIQRTERGDSAVYLCASSPTGPQETQYFGPGTRLLVL.

This clonotype was detected only a few times. V usage is TRBV5-1 and J usage is TRBJ2-7; 9 nucleotides agree with TRBD1. Per germline, CDR1 SGHRS and CDR2 YFSETQ. CDR3 length: 15 amino acids. Trimming took 4 bases from V and 4 from J; bases not matched to a gene: 9. The CDR3 loop reads CASSPDRGTTYEQYF. The DNA of the CDR3 is TGCGCCAGCAGCCCGGACAGGGGAACGACGTACGAGCAGTACTTC.

The rearrangement uses TRBV20-1 and TRBJ1-1; tentative D call: TRBD1 (6 bases). This CDR3 has 15 residues. The V end was cut by 0 bases, the J end by 1 base, with 12 bases between. Germline CDR1 and CDR2: DFQATT and SNEGSKA (reference sequence). DNA of the CDR3: TGCAGTGCTAGAGATGCGACCAGGGGGAACACTGAAGCTTTCTTT. Protein: CSARDATRGNTEAFF.

This rearrangement joins TRBV5-1 to TRBJ2-2; weak D call: TRBD1 (6 bases). CDR3 length equals 18 residues. V was trimmed by 3 bases and J by 6 bases, leaving 24 bases between them. Germline values: CDR1 SGHRS, CDR2 YFSETQ. The CDR3 loop is CASSSSLQGSAVAGELFF. In DNA form, the CDR3 reads TGCGCCAGCAGCTCCAGTCTACAGGGTTCGGCGGTCGCCGGGGAGCTGTTTTTT. Using reference TRBV5-1 and TRBJ2-2 for the parts outside the CDR3, the full variable domain is KAGVTQTPRYLIKTRGQQVTLSCSPISGHRSVSWYQQTPGQGLQFLFEYFSETQRNKGNFPGRFSGRQFSNSRSEMNVSTLELGDSALYLCASSSSLQGSAVAGELFFGEGSRLTVL.

The chain uses TRBV5-1 and TRBJ2-7; 9 positions match TRBD1. V trimming: 4 bases; J trimming: 5 bases; junction bases outside the gene matches: 13. CDR3 size: 16 residues. From germline, CDR1 is SGHRS and CDR2 YFSETQ. CDR3 DNA: TGCGCCAGCAGCACGTATCCTCCGGGACAGGGCGACGAGCAGTACTTC. Translating gives CASSTYPPGQGDEQYF. Based on the CDR3 plus reference TRBV5-1 and TRBJ2-7, the full variable domain is KAGVTQTPRYLIKTRGQQVTLSCSPISGHRSVSWYQQTPGQGLQFLFEYFSETQRNKGNFPGRFSGRQFSNSRSEMNVSTLELGDSALYLCASSTYPPGQGDEQYFGPGTRLTVT.

The table lists this clonotype with many counts. The rearrangement joins TRBV12-3 or TRBV12-4 to TRBJ2-7; D not resolved. The CDR3 runs 12 residues. Trimming took 1 base from V and 4 from J, leaving 5 bases between them. This CDR3 is CASSLGLYEQYF. Written as DNA, the CDR3 is TGTGCCAGCAGTTTAGGGCTTTACGAGCAGTACTTC.

This clonotype occurred once. V usage is TRBV6-6 and J usage is TRBJ2-4, with 7 nucleotides matching TRBD1. V shed 5 bases and J 6 bases; nucleotides not matched to a gene: 7. There are 14 residues in the CDR3. Germline loops: CDR1 MNHNY, CDR2 SVGAGI (reference sequence). This CDR3 is CASSPRGGGNIQYF. As DNA, the CDR3 is TGTGCCAGCAGTCCCCGAGGGGGCGGAAACATTCAGTACTTC.

This clonotype has a count of ten or more. The genes are TRBV5-1 and TRBJ1-2; D remains unclear. This CDR3 has 13 amino acids. The V gene's germline CDR1 is SGHRS and CDR2 YFSETQ. Between the trimmed V and J ends, which lost 0 bases and 1 base, there was a span of 4 bases. The CDR3 spells CASSLDRNYGYTF. The CDR3 DNA is TGCGCCAGCAGCTTGGATCGTAACTATGGCTACACCTTC.

V usage is TRBV5-5 and J usage is TRBJ2-5; a possible D gene is TRBD2 (5 bases). The length of the CDR3 is 16 residues. Trimming removed 1 base from V and 4 bases from J, with 17 bases in between. The V gene's germline CDR1 is SGHKS and CDR2 YYEKEE (reference sequence). This CDR3 is CASSLMPGQRGETQYF. For the CDR3, the DNA is TGTGCCAGCAGCTTGATGCCGGGCCAACGGGGAGAGACCCAGTACTTC.

This sequence joins TRBV19 and TRBJ1-1; no clear D. Germline V gene data show CDR1 as LNHDA and CDR2 as SQIVND (reference sequence). The CDR3 loop spans 13 amino acids. V lost 7 bases to trimming and J lost 4 bases, with 13 bases between them. CDR3 sequence reads: CASIESSLTEAFF. The CDR3 bases are TGTGCCAGTATAGAGAGCAGTCTCACTGAAGCTTTCTTT.

The chain is built from TRBV29-1 and TRBJ2-2; 11 nucleotides align to TRBD2. CDR1 and CDR2 (germline): SQVTM, ANQGSEA. This CDR3 comprises 15 residues. The V gene end was trimmed by 2 bases and the J gene end by 1 base; junction bases not matched to a gene: 0. CDR3 nucleotide sequence: TGCAGCGTTGAACTAGCGGGAGGGAACACCGGGGAGCTGTTTTTT. As protein: CSVELAGGNTGELFF.

The J gene is TRBJ2-7, the V gene TRBV7-9; the D is unclear. The CDR3 has 11 amino acids. CDR1 SEHNR and CDR2 FQNEAQ come from the germline V gene (reference sequence). V was cut by 6 bases and J by 2 bases, with 5 bases left in between. The CDR3 sequence is CASSPTYEQYF. The CDR3 bases are TGTGCCAGCAGTCCCACCTACGAGCAGTACTTC.

This clonotype has more than one count but fewer than ten. V is TRBV12-3 or TRBV12-4 and J is TRBJ1-5; TRBD1 agrees at 8 bases. This CDR3 is built from 15 residues. The V gene end was trimmed by 6 bases and the J gene end by 4 bases; junction bases not matched to a gene: 8. The CDR3 spells CASSLGQGGNQPQHF. The CDR3 DNA reads TGTGCCAGCAGCCTTGGACAGGGCGGAAATCAGCCCCAGCATTTT.

J is TRBJ2-3 and V is TRBV24-1, with 10 bases matching TRBD2. V lost 3 bases to trimming and J lost 0 bases; unmatched junction nucleotides: 8. CDR1 and CDR2 from the germline V gene are KGHDR and SFDVKD. There are 18 residues in the CDR3. The CDR3 DNA sequence: TGTGCCACCAGTGATCGACTAGCGGGCAAATCTAGCACAGATACGCAGTATTTT. The encoded protein is CATSDRLAGKSSTDTQYF.

The chain has TRBV27 and TRBJ2-7; perhaps TRBD1 as D (7 bases). Germline-derived CDR1 and CDR2 are MNHEY and SMNVEV (reference sequence). The ends were cut back, 5 bases at V and 3 bases at J, with 20 bases in the middle. The CDR3 runs 16 residues. CDR3 in amino acids: CASSLDREVPHYEQYF. CDR3 DNA sequence: TGTGCCAGCAGTCTAGACAGGGAGGTACCCCACTACGAGCAGTACTTC.

The gene calls are TRBV5-6 and TRBJ1-4; 7 positions agree with TRBD1. From germline, CDR1 is SGHDT and CDR2 YYEEEE. V trimming: 4 bases; J trimming: 5 bases; junction bases outside the gene matches: 8. This CDR3 spans 15 amino acids. CDR3: CASSGGDSPNEKLFF. In nucleotides, the CDR3 is TGTGCCAGCAGCGGGGGGGACAGCCCGAATGAAAAACTGTTTTTT.

The chain uses TRBV18 and TRBJ2-7, with TRBD1 matching over 12 bases. The CDR3 loop spans 14 amino acids. The V gene end was trimmed by 6 bases and the J gene end by 1 base; junction bases not matched to a gene: 1. Germline CDR1 and CDR2: KGHSH and LQKENI. CDR3: CASSGQGASYEQYF. As DNA, the CDR3 is TGTGCCAGCTCGGGACAGGGGGCATCCTACGAGCAGTACTTC.

The rearrangement uses TRBV12-3 or TRBV12-4 and TRBJ1-2; TRBD1 might be the D (6 bases). V was trimmed by 6 bases and J by 4 bases, leaving 9 bases between them. The CDR3 is 12 residues long. In DNA, the CDR3 is TGTGCCAGCAGACAGGGACCCTATGGCTACACCTTC. Translation gives CASRQGPYGYTF.

The chain recombines TRBV7-2 with TRBJ2-5; 9 bases agree with TRBD2. CDR3 size: 16 residues. The ends lost 4 bases at V and 5 bases at J; junction bases unmatched: 11. Looked up from germline, CDR1 is SGHTA and CDR2 is FQGNSA. The CDR3 bases are TGTGCCAGCAGCTGGCCGCGGGGGGGAGCTATGGAGACCCAGTACTTC. Translated, it gives CASSWPRGGAMETQYF.

This clonotype was counted between two and nine times. V is TRBV11-2 and J is TRBJ2-1; 11 nucleotides align to TRBD2. Germline CDR1 and CDR2: SGHAT and FQNNGV. The CDR3 consists of 17 residues. Losses at the gene ends were 4 bases for V and 3 bases for J; bases not matched to a gene: 8. The CDR3 region is CASSSLLGTSGYNEQFF. CDR3 in DNA: TGTGCCAGCAGCTCGCTACTCGGGACTAGCGGCTACAATGAGCAGTTCTTC.

The chain uses TRBV20-1 and TRBJ1-1, with D hard to call. Germline V lookup: CDR1 DFQATT, CDR2 SNEGSKA (reference sequence). The CDR3 is 12 residues long. Deletions cut 0 bases from V and 1 base from J, with 3 bases between. The CDR3 DNA reads as TGCAGTGCTAGAGAACGGAACACTGAAGCTTTCTTT. Amino acid sequence: CSARERNTEAFF.